A single T cell receptor (beta chain) is shown here with its context. What antigen it recognizes has not been identified. No base quality values were provided; no much bigger clone lies one nucleotide off. The method was PCR. Sequenced using an Illumina HiSeq 2500. Molecular barcoding was employed in the preparation of TCR libraries, with unique molecular identifiers being used to normalize TCRbeta repertoire quantification. TCRdb reran the public reads through fastp at Q25 and MiXCR, keeping productive beta chains. Each CDR3 protein appears once, grouped with its most common genes and DNA. Here the sample has roughly 500,000 distinct CDR3 sequences; approximately 16% occur a single time. Over 3% of the sample lies in the top ten. The data are from a study of T-cell reconstitution after alpha-beta-depleted transplantation in children (dated by TCRdb to 2015 to 2016). For context, the study as a whole: The study quantitatively tracked T-cell immune reconstitution after TCRalphabeta/CD19-depleted allogeneic hematopoietic cell transplantation in children using TCR repertoire profiling.

The receptor comes from a human donor who donated a stem cell graft to a child with acute lymphoblastic leukemia. This sample comprised PBMCs from the stem cell graft donor, obtained from the stem cell graft.

In nucleotides, the sequence is TGTGCCAGCAGTCGGGACCGAGCCACGAATACGCAGTATTTT. This is translated as CASSRDRATNTQYF. The rearranged segments are TRBV12-3 or TRBV12-4 and TRBJ2-3; the D gene could be TRBD1 or TRBD2, each one agreeing over 5 bases. Spanning cysteine to phenylalanine, the CDR3 consists of 14 amino acids. CDR3 DNA only is kept here, 42 bases in frame from base 1. V gives up 5 bases and J gives up 7 bases, and the segment between their germline ends measures 16 bases.